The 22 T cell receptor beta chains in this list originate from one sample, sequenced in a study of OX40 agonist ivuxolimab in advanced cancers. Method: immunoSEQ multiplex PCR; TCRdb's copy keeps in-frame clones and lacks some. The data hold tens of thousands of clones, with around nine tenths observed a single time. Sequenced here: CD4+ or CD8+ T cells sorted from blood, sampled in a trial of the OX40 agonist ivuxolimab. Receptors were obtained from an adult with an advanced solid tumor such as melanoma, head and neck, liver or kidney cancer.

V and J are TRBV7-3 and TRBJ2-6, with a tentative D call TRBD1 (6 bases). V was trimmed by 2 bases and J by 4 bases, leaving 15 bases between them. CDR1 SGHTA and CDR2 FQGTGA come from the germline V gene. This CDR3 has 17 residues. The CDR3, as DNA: TGTGCCAGCAGCTTACCACAGGGTGCATCCGGGGCCAACGTCCTGACTTTC. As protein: CASSLPQGASGANVLTF.

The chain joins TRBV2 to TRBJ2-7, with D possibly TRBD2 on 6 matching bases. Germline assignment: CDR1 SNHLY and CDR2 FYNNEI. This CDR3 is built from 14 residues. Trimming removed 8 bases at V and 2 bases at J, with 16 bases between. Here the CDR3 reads CASRGETRTYEQYF. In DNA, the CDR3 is TGTGCCAGCCGAGGGGAGACTAGGACCTACGAGCAGTACTTC.

CDR3 in DNA: TGTGCCAGCAGCCTTTTAGAGGGCGGGGAGCTGTTTTTT. It codes for CASSLLEGGELFF. The chain carries TRBV2 and TRBJ2-2; D is possibly TRBD2 (5 bases). The germline V and J ends were trimmed by 6 bases and 7 bases, with 12 bases remaining between them. This CDR3 has 13 residues. Looked up from germline, CDR1 is SNHLY and CDR2 is FYNNEI.

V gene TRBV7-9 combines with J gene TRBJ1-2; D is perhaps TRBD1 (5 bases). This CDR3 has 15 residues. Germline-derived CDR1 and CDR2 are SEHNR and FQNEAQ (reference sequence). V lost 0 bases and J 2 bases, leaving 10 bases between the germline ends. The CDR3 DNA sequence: TGTGCCAGCAGCTTAGCCGGGGCGATCAACTATGGCTACACCTTC. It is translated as CASSLAGAINYGYTF.

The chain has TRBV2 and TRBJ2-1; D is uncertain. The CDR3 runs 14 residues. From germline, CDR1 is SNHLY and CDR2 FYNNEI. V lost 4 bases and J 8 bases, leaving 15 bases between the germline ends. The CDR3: CASSVGPSNDEQFF. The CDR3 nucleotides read TGTGCCAGCAGTGTAGGACCTTCGAACGATGAGCAGTTCTTC.

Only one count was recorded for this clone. The DNA for the CDR3 is TGCAGCGTCCGACTAGCGGGAGTGTACAATGAGCAGTTCTTC. Translation gives CSVRLAGVYNEQFF. The rearrangement links TRBV29-1 to TRBJ2-1; 12 positions agree with TRBD2. The ends lost 6 bases at V and 4 bases at J; junction bases unmatched: 4. Germline V lookup: CDR1 SQVTM, CDR2 ANQGSEA. This CDR3 contains 14 residues.

Here the CDR3 reads CASSLGDKYNVYGYTF. Written as DNA, the CDR3 is TGCGCCAGCAGCTTAGGAGACAAGTATAACGTCTATGGCTACACCTTC. The chain recombines TRBV5-1 with TRBJ1-2; no reliable D call. The CDR3 is 16 residues long. V lost 2 bases and J 4 bases, leaving 18 bases between the germline ends. Germline CDR1 SGHRS, CDR2 YFSETQ. Drawing the rest from reference TRBV5-1 and TRBJ1-2, the complete variable domain is KAGVTQTPRYLIKTRGQQVTLSCSPISGHRSVSWYQQTPGQGLQFLFEYFSETQRNKGNFPGRFSGRQFSNSRSEMNVSTLELGDSALYLCASSLGDKYNVYGYTFGSGTRLTVV.

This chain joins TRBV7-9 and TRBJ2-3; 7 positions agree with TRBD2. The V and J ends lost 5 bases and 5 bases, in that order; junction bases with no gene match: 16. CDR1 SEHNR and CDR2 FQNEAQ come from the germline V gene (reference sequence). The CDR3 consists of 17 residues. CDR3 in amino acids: CASSPPAEAGVRDTQYF. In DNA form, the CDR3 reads TGTGCCAGCAGCCCGCCCGCGGAGGCGGGAGTGAGAGATACGCAGTATTTT.

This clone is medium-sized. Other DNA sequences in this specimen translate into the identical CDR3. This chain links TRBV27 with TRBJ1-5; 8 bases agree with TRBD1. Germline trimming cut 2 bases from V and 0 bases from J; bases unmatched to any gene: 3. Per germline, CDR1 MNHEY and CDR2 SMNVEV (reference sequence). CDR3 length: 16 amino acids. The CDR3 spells CASSLQGAYSNQPQHF. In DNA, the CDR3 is TGTGCCAGCAGTTTACAGGGGGCTTATAGCAATCAGCCCCAGCATTTT.

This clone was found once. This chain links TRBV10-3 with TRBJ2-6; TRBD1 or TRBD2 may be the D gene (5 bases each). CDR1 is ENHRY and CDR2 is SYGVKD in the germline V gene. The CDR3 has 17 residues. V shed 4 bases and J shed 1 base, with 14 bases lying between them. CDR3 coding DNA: TGTGCCATCAGTGGTGGGGGTTCCCTTTCTGGGGCCAACGTCCTGACTTTC. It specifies CAISGGGSLSGANVLTF.

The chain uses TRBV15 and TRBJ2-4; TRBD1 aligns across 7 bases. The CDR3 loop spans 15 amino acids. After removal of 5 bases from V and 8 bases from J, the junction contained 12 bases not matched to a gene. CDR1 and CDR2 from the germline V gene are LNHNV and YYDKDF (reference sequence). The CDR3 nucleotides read TGTGCCACCAGCGGTAGCTTGGGAGACAGGGACATTCAGTACTTC. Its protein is CATSGSLGDRDIQYF.

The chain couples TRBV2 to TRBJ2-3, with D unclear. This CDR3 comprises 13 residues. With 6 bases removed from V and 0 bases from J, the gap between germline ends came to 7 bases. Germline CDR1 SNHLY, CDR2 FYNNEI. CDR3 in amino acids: CASRWGSTDTQYF. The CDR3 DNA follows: TGTGCCAGCAGATGGGGAAGCACAGATACGCAGTATTTT.

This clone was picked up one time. The CDR3 nucleotides read TGCAGCCATAACGGCAGGGAGACCTACAATGAGCAGTTCTTC. This encodes CSHNGRETYNEQFF. This rearrangement joins TRBV29-1 to TRBJ2-1; either TRBD1 or TRBD2 may supply D (5 bases each). The CDR3 has 14 residues. V lost 8 bases and J 2 bases, leaving 16 bases between the germline ends. Germline V gene data show CDR1 as SQVTM and CDR2 as ANQGSEA.

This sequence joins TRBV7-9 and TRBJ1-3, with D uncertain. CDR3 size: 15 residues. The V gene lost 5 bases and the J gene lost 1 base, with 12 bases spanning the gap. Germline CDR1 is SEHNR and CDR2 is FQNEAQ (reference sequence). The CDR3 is CASSESGYSGNTIYF. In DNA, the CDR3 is TGTGCCAGCAGCGAATCGGGTTATTCTGGAAACACCATATATTTT.

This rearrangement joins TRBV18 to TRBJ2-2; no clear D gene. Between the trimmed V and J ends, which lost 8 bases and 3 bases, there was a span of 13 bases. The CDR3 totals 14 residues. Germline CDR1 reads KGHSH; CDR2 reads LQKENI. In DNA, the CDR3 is TGTGCCAGCCGCGGTTCTTTAGACACCGGGGAGCTGTTTTTT. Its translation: CASRGSLDTGELFF.

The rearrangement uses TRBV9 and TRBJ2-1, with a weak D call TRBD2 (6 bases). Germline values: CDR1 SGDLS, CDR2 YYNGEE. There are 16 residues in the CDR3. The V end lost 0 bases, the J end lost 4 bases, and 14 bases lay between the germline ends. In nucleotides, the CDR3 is TGTGCCAGCAGCGTAGGGGCTAGCGATCAGTACAATGAGCAGTTCTTC. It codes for CASSVGASDQYNEQFF.

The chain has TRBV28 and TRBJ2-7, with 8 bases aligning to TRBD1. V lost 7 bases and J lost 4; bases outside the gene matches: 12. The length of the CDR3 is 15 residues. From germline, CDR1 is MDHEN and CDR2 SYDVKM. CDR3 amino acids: CASKSGGAEGYEQYF. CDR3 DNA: TGTGCCAGCAAATCAGGGGGCGCAGAGGGATACGAGCAGTACTTC.

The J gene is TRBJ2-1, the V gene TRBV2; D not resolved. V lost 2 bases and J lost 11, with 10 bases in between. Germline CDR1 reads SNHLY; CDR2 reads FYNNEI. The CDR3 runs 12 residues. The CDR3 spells CASSELDTQQFF. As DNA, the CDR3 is TGTGCCAGCAGTGAACTTGACACCCAGCAGTTCTTC.

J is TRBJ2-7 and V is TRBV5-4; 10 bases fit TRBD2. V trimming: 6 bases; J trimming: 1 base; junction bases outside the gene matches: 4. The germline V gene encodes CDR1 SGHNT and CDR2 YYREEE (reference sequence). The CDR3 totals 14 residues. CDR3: CASTLAGVSYEQYF. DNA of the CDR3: TGTGCCAGCACTCTAGCGGGAGTTTCCTACGAGCAGTACTTC.

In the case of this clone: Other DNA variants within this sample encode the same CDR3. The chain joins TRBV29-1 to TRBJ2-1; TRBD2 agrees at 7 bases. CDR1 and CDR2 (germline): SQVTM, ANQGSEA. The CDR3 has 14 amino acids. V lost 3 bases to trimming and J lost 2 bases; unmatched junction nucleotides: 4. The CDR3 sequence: CSVERSGAYNEQFF. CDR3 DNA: TGCAGCGTTGAGAGGAGCGGGGCCTACAATGAGCAGTTCTTC.

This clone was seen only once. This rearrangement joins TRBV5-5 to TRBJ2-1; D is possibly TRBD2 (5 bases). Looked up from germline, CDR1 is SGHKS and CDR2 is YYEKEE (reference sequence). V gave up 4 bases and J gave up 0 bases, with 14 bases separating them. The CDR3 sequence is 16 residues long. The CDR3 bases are TGTGCCAGCAGCCCACTAGTCTCGAGCTCCTACAATGAGCAGTTCTTC. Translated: CASSPLVSSSYNEQFF.

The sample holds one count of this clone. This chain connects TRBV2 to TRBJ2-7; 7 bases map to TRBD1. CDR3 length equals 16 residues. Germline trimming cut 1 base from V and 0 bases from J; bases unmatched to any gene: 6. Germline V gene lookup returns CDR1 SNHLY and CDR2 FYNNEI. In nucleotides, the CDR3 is TGTGCCAGCAGTGAAGGCTGGGACAGAAGCTCCTACGAGCAGTACTTC. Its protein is CASSEGWDRSSYEQYF.